Below, 9 T cell receptor beta chains from the same sample are listed, as sequenced in a study of OX40 agonist ivuxolimab in advanced cancers. Library generation was performed with the immunoSEQ multiplex PCR assay. TCRdb limited this immuneACCESS table to in-frame rearrangements with V and J called. A share of clones is missing; checked studies link under half to unresolved V genes, and the rest is unexplained. This sample is represented by about 76,000 clones; approximately 85% of them were singletons. The ten biggest clones cover less than 0.8% of the sample. The source was CD4+ or CD8+ T cells sorted from blood, collected in a trial of the OX40 agonist ivuxolimab. The source of these receptors is an adult with an advanced solid tumor such as melanoma, head and neck, liver or kidney cancer.

V usage is TRBV6-6 and J usage is TRBJ2-7; tentative D call: TRBD1 (7 bases). The germline CDR1 and CDR2 sequences are MNHNY and SVGAGI (reference sequence). This CDR3 region has 14 residues. Between the trimmed V and J ends, which lost 6 bases and 3 bases, there was a span of 15 bases. The CDR3: CASRRGQGGYEQYF. Here the CDR3 DNA reads TGTGCCAGCAGACGGGGGCAGGGGGGCTACGAGCAGTACTTC.

V and J are TRBV30 and TRBJ1-4, with 8 bases identical to TRBD1. V shed 8 bases, J shed 2 bases, and the junction held 7 bases outside the gene matches. From germline, CDR1 is GTSNPN and CDR2 SVGIG (reference sequence). CDR3 length equals 14 residues. For the CDR3, the DNA is TGTGCCAGCCAGGGGGCGGGCACTAATGAAAAACTGTTTTTT. Amino acids: CASQGAGTNEKLFF.

The gene calls are TRBV9 and TRBJ1-2; 9 positions match TRBD1. Trimming cost V 0 bases and J 3 bases; bases outside gene matches: 3. The CDR3 has 15 residues. Germline assignment: CDR1 SGDLS and CDR2 YYNGEE. The CDR3: CASSVGTGVYYGYTF. CDR3 nucleotide sequence: TGTGCCAGCAGCGTAGGGACAGGGGTTTACTATGGCTACACCTTC.

This clone showed up just once. This rearrangement joins TRBV5-6 to TRBJ2-3; D is perhaps TRBD2 (6 bases). The V end lost 2 bases, the J end lost 4 bases, and 11 bases lay between the germline ends. Germline CDR1 SGHDT, CDR2 YYEEEE. This CDR3 contains 14 residues. CDR3 protein: CASSFTGVPDTQYF. The CDR3 DNA reads as TGTGCCAGCAGCTTCACGGGAGTCCCAGATACGCAGTATTTT.

The chain recombines TRBV7-6 with TRBJ2-1, with 7 bases aligning to TRBD2. The length of the CDR3 is 15 residues. Germline CDR1 reads SGHVS; CDR2 reads FNYEAQ. V was pared by 1 base and J by 7 bases, with 7 bases of the junction left unmatched. The CDR3 DNA follows: TGTGCCAGCAGCTTAGGACTAGCCGGACCAAATGAGCAGTTCTTC. Protein sequence: CASSLGLAGPNEQFF.

This chain joins TRBV5-4 and TRBJ2-7, with TRBD2 matching 7 bases. There are 15 residues in the CDR3. The germline CDR1 and CDR2 sequences are SGHNT and YYREEE (reference sequence). Losses at the gene ends were 4 bases for V and 5 bases for J; bases not matched to a gene: 12. The CDR3 reads CASSPGGPRVDEQYF. In nucleotides, the CDR3 is TGTGCCAGCAGCCCGGGGGGACCGAGGGTCGACGAGCAGTACTTC.

The chain recombines TRBV30 with TRBJ1-4, with a possible D match to TRBD1 (5 bases). This CDR3 region has 14 residues. Germline CDR1 and CDR2: GTSNPN and SVGIG (reference sequence). Trimming cost V 0 bases and J 7 bases, with 12 bases left between them. The CDR3: CAWSVAGRGEKLFF. CDR3 DNA sequence: TGTGCCTGGAGTGTTGCTGGGAGGGGTGAAAAACTGTTTTTT. Full variable domain (remainder filled in from reference TRBV30 and TRBJ1-4): SQTIHQWPATLVQPVGSPLSLECTVEGTSNPNLYWYRQAAGRGLQLLFYSVGIGQISSEVPQNLSASRPQDRQFILSSKKLLLSDSGFYLCAWSVAGRGEKLFFGSGTQLSVL.

The chain uses TRBV29-1 and TRBJ2-5; 9 nucleotides align to TRBD2. Trimming took 5 bases from V and 5 from J; bases not matched to a gene: 0. Germline-derived CDR1 and CDR2 are SQVTM and ANQGSEA. The CDR3 runs 11 residues. CDR3 sequence (DNA): TGCAGCGTTAGCGGGGGGGAGACCCAGTACTTC. Encoded protein: CSVSGGETQYF.

This chain's CDR3 is CASSEALRGSQGGLQPQHF. DNA for the CDR3: TGTGCCAGCAGTGAAGCGCTTCGGGGTTCACAGGGCGGTTTGCAGCCCCAGCATTTT. V gene TRBV6-1 combines with J gene TRBJ1-5, with D possibly TRBD1 on 6 matching bases. CDR1 and CDR2 from the germline V gene are MNHNS and SASEGT. The V end lost 0 bases, the J end lost 7 bases, and 25 bases lay between the germline ends. The CDR3 covers 19 residues.